The 17 T cell receptor beta chains below come from one sample, sequenced in a study of blood T cell repertoires in COVID-19. TCRdb's copy holds only in-frame clones and misses some; the assay was immunoSEQ multiplex PCR. The sample consists of 91,000 or so clones, 85% to 90% of them appearing once. Sequencing was carried out using peripheral blood. All receptors come from a human donor in a cohort sampled during active COVID-19.

V and J are TRBV6-5 and TRBJ2-7; D possibly corresponds to TRBD1 (6 bases). Germline lookup yields CDR1 MNHEY and CDR2 SVGAGI. V dropped 6 bases and J dropped 4 bases, with 13 bases sitting between them. This CDR3 has 13 residues. This chain's CDR3 is CASSTPGEYEQYF. The CDR3 DNA is TGTGCCAGCAGCACACCAGGGGAATACGAGCAGTACTTC.

The rearrangement joins TRBV10-1 to TRBJ2-7, with 9 bases identical to TRBD2. The germline gives CDR1 WNHNN, CDR2 SYGVQD (reference sequence). V lost 0 bases, J lost 2 bases, and 5 bases stayed unmatched. This CDR3 contains 16 residues. This chain's CDR3 is CASSESTSGKPYEQYF. The DNA for the CDR3 is TGCGCCAGCAGTGAGTCGACTAGCGGCAAACCCTACGAGCAGTACTTC.

This rearrangement joins TRBV27 to TRBJ1-2; no clear D gene. The germline V gene encodes CDR1 MNHEY and CDR2 SMNVEV (reference sequence). CDR3 length equals 15 residues. Between the trimmed V and J ends, which lost 6 bases and 2 bases, there was a span of 16 bases. The CDR3 coding sequence is TGTGCCAGCAGACCTTTCGAAGGCGGGAACTATGGCTACACCTTC. This sequence encodes CASRPFEGGNYGYTF.

J is TRBJ2-1 and V is TRBV5-4, with D possibly matching TRBD1 (5 bases). V lost 4 bases and J lost 0, with 11 bases in between. The germline CDR1 and CDR2 sequences are SGHNT and YYREEE (reference sequence). The CDR3 contains 15 residues. The CDR3 nucleotides are TGTGCCAGCAGCCCCGGTGGGGCCTCCTACAATGAGCAGTTCTTC. Residues: CASSPGGASYNEQFF.

This sequence joins TRBV11-2 and TRBJ2-7; possible D gene TRBD2, 5 bases. Trimming took off 1 base at V and 2 bases at J, with 15 bases between the two ends. Looked up from germline, CDR1 is SGHAT and CDR2 is FQNNGV. CDR3 length equals 16 residues. The CDR3 nucleotides read TGTGCCAGCAGCTTAGGTGGCTCAGGACTTCCCTACGAGCAGTACTTC. Translated, it gives CASSLGGSGLPYEQYF.

The chain links TRBV5-4 to TRBJ2-7; D unresolved. Germline CDR1 reads SGHNT; CDR2 reads YYREEE (reference sequence). This CDR3 spans 14 amino acids. Trimming cost V 0 bases and J 2 bases, with 9 bases left between them. CDR3 nucleotides: TGTGCCAGCAGCTTGGACAGTCCCACCTACGAGCAGTACTTC. Translation: CASSLDSPTYEQYF.

V gene TRBV11-2 combines with J gene TRBJ1-2, with 10 bases lining up with TRBD1. The V and J ends lost 5 bases and 4 bases, in that order; junction bases with no gene match: 19. Germline CDR1 SGHAT, CDR2 FQNNGV. The CDR3 is made up of 19 amino acids. CDR3 residues: CASSPILGQGQGFFYGYTF. The CDR3 nucleotides are TGTGCCAGCAGCCCAATTCTGGGGCAGGGACAGGGGTTTTTCTATGGCTACACCTTC.

The chain recombines TRBV28 with TRBJ1-2, with TRBD1 matching 10 bases. CDR1 is MDHEN and CDR2 is SYDVKM in the germline V gene. V lost 5 bases and J lost 8; bases outside the gene matches: 5. This CDR3 comprises 13 residues. The CDR3 here is CASSTGTGDGYTF. The DNA for the CDR3 is TGTGCCAGCAGTACCGGGACAGGGGACGGCTACACCTTC.

The J gene is TRBJ2-7, the V gene TRBV7-9; TRBD2 aligns across 7 bases. CDR1 is SEHNR and CDR2 is FQNEAQ in the germline V gene (reference sequence). The V segment lost 4 bases and the J segment 8 bases; nucleotides outside the gene matches: 14. CDR3 length: 15 amino acids. In nucleotides, the CDR3 is TGTGCCAGCAGCTCCGAATTTGGGGGGGGTAGTCAGCAGTACTTC. Residues: CASSSEFGGGSQQYF.

This chain joins TRBV19 and TRBJ2-2; possible D gene TRBD1, 6 bases. CDR1 is LNHDA, CDR2 SQIVND, per germline (reference sequence). V lost 8 bases and J lost 7, with 17 bases in between. This CDR3 region has 14 residues. The CDR3 DNA is TGTGCCAGTGGGACACTCGGAAGTTTCGGGGAGCTGTTTTTT. Translation gives CASGTLGSFGELFF.

The rearrangement joins TRBV29-1 to TRBJ1-2; 10 positions match TRBD1. Germline loops: CDR1 SQVTM, CDR2 ANQGSEA. V shed 6 bases, J shed 6 bases, and the junction held 13 bases outside the gene matches. This CDR3 contains 15 residues. CDR3 loop: CSVISGTGALDGYTF. The CDR3 bases are TGCAGCGTGATCTCCGGGACAGGGGCCCTCGATGGCTACACCTTC.

The chain has TRBV7-8 and TRBJ1-1; 8 nucleotides agree with TRBD1. Germline-derived CDR1 and CDR2 are SGHVS and FQNEAQ. CDR3 length equals 13 residues. The junction had 8 bases not matched to a gene; V was cut back by 4 bases and J by 10 bases. CDR3 region: CASSSRTGRGAFF. In nucleotides, the CDR3 is TGTGCCAGCAGCTCCAGGACAGGGCGGGGAGCTTTCTTT.

The chain couples TRBV20-1 to TRBJ1-1; no firm D call. CDR3 length: 11 residues. Germline CDR1 and CDR2: DFQATT and SNEGSKA (reference sequence). Trimming took 4 bases from V and 1 from J, leaving 4 bases between them. CDR3 in DNA: TGCAGTGCTATACAGAACACTGAAGCTTTCTTT. Translating gives CSAIQNTEAFF.

The V call is TRBV5-6, the J call TRBJ1-2; a possible D gene is TRBD1 (5 bases). Germline V lookup: CDR1 SGHDT, CDR2 YYEEEE. V shed 1 base and J shed 6 bases, with 10 bases lying between them. There are 13 residues in the CDR3. CDR3 in DNA: TGTGCCAGCAGCTTGTTCCAGGGCGATGGCTACACCTTC. It encodes CASSLFQGDGYTF.

The chain combines TRBV24-1 with TRBJ2-3, with D unclear. Looked up from germline, CDR1 is KGHDR and CDR2 is SFDVKD. The ends were cut back, 7 bases at V and 1 base at J, with 14 bases in the middle. The CDR3 is made up of 15 amino acids. In DNA form, the CDR3 reads TGTGCCACCAGCCCATGGCCCCGGGGCACAGATACGCAGTATTTT. Its translation: CATSPWPRGTDTQYF.

The chain employs TRBV5-5 and TRBJ2-1; 11 nucleotides match TRBD2. The CDR3 spans 17 residues. V trimming: 4 bases; J trimming: 10 bases; junction bases outside the gene matches: 16. The germline CDR1 and CDR2 sequences are SGHKS and YYEKEE (reference sequence). Here the CDR3 reads CASSLYATLAGVREQFF. In DNA form, the CDR3 reads TGTGCCAGCAGCCTATACGCTACACTAGCGGGAGTGCGGGAGCAGTTCTTC.

The rearrangement uses TRBV19 and TRBJ1-2, with 10 nucleotides matching TRBD1. CDR1 is LNHDA, CDR2 SQIVND, per germline (reference sequence). There are 17 residues in the CDR3. V shed 5 bases, J shed 8 bases, and the junction held 17 bases outside the gene matches. The CDR3, as DNA: TGTGCCAGTAGTTACCCTATAGCCCGACGGGACAGGGGAGGCTACACCTTC. It yields the protein CASSYPIARRDRGGYTF.